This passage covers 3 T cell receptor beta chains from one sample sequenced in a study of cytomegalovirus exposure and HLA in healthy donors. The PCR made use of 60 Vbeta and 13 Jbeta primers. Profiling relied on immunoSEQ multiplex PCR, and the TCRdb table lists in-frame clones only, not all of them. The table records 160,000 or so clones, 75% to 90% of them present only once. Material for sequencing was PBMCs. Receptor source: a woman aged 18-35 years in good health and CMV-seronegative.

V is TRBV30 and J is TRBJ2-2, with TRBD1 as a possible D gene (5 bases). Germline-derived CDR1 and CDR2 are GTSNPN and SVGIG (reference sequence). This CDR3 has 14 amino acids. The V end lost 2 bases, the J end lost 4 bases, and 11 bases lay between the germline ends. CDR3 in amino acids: CAWSSQGVTGELFF. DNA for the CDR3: TGTGCCTGGAGTAGTCAGGGCGTCACCGGGGAGCTGTTTTTT.

The CDR3 nucleotides read TGTGCCAGCAGCTGGGACAGGGGGAACACTGAAGCTTTCTTT. This gives the protein CASSWDRGNTEAFF. This sequence joins TRBV5-6 and TRBJ1-1; 10 nucleotides align to TRBD1. The V and J ends lost 3 bases and 1 base, in that order; junction bases with no gene match: 0. The CDR3 has 14 amino acids. CDR1 is SGHDT, CDR2 YYEEEE, per germline.

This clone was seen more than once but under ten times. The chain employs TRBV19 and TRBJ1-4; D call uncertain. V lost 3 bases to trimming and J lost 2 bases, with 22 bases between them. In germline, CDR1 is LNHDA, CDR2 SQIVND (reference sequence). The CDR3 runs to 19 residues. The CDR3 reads CASSMVEVGLPGTNEKLFF. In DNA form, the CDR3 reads TGTGCCAGTAGTATGGTGGAAGTTGGACTTCCTGGGACTAATGAAAAACTGTTTTTT.